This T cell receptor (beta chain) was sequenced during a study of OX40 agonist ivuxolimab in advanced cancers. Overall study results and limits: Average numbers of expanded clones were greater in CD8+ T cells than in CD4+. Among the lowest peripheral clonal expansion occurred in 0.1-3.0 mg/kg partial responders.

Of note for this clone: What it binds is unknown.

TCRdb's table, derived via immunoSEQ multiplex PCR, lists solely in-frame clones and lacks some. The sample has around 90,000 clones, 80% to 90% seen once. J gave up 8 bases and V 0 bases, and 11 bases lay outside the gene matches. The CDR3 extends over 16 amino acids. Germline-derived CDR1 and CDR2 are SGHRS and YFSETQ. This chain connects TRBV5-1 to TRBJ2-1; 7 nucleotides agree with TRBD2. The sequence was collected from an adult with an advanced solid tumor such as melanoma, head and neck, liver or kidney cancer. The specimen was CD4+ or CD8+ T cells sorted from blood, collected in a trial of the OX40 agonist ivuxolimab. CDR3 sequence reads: CASSLASSLRGDEQFF. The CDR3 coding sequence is TGCGCCAGCAGCTTGGCCTCCAGCCTTCGGGGGGATGAGCAGTTCTTC.